These 4 T cell receptor beta chains came from one sample sequenced in a study of response to subunit inactivated influenza vaccine. TCRdb recomputed calls from the RT-PCR reads with MiXCR, one row per CDR3 protein. The sample lists 700,000 to 900,000 distinct CDR3 sequences, over 20% seen once, with roughly 10% in the top ten. Sequenced material: PBMCs from blood, taken around 5 days after vaccination. The origin of the receptors is a man in his fifties who received an inactivated influenza vaccine.

This clonotype has a count of ten or more. The chain joins TRBV27 to TRBJ2-3; unclear D gene. The length of the CDR3 is 12 residues. Per germline, CDR1 MNHEY and CDR2 SMNVEV (reference sequence). V was trimmed by 8 bases and J by 0 bases, leaving 6 bases between them. Written as DNA, the CDR3 is TGTGCCAGCGGACGAAGCACAGATACGCAGTATTTT. Translated, it gives CASGRSTDTQYF.

The CDR3 here is CASSLVVTGEGYTF. DNA of the CDR3: TGCGCCAGCAGCTTGGTGGTTACAGGGGAAGGCTACACCTTC. The chain combines TRBV5-1 with TRBJ1-2; 7 bases are shared with TRBD1. CDR1 is SGHRS and CDR2 is YFSETQ in the germline V gene. The ends lost 0 bases at V and 8 bases at J; junction bases unmatched: 7. The CDR3 has 14 amino acids.

There are a few counts of this clonotype. This rearrangement joins TRBV7-9 to TRBJ2-7; no firm D call. Trimming removed 2 bases at V and 0 bases at J, with 8 bases between. From germline, CDR1 is SEHNR and CDR2 FQNEAQ (reference sequence). CDR3 length: 14 amino acids. CDR3 sequence: CASSLSYGSYEQYF. The DNA for the CDR3 is TGTGCCAGCAGCTTAAGCTACGGCTCCTACGAGCAGTACTTC.

This clonotype appeared a few times. The chain has TRBV20-1 and TRBJ1-5, with D possibly matching TRBD1 (5 bases). Trimming shortened V by 2 bases and J by 7 bases, and 12 bases separated the two germline ends. Germline assignment: CDR1 DFQATT and CDR2 SNEGSKA (reference sequence). CDR3 length equals 13 residues. The CDR3 DNA reads TGCAGTGCTAGAAGTGGGGCGTCCCAGCCCCAGCATTTT. This codes for CSARSGASQPQHF.